This T cell receptor beta chain was sequenced for a study of breast tumors, draining lymph nodes, adjacent tissues. CDR3 length: 12 residues. Trimming removed 10 bases from V and 0 bases from J, with 10 bases in between. Germline V gives CDR1 SNHLY, CDR2 FYNNEI. Ten or more counts support this clonotype. The lymph nodes were axillary draining lymph nodes from breast cancer patients. TCRdb re-called the multiplex PCR reads through MiXCR, storing one row per CDR3 protein. There are over 200,000 distinct CDR3 sequences in the sample; 30% to 35% occur only once, and approximately 3.5% lies in the top ten.

This sequence joins TRBV2 and TRBJ2-7; D remains ambiguous. The TCR sequence derives from a female donor with breast cancer. Some clones in this sample may be carry-over from other donors' samples. The sequencing sample was made of axillary lymph node tissue. CDR3 sequence reads: CATLSSSYEQYF. CDR3 coding DNA: TGTGCCACCCTATCCAGCTCCTACGAGCAGTACTTC.